The 21 T cell receptor beta chains below were found in one sample sequenced in a study of T-cell memory formation after mild COVID-19 (dated by TCRdb to 2020 to 2022). To prepare the library, 5' RACE was applied. The sequencer listed for this sample is Illumina NovaSeq 6000. TCRdb itself trimmed the public reads at Q25 with fastp, ran MiXCR and retained productive beta chains. Each CDR3 protein gets just one entry, which takes the most common genes and DNA from the rows behind it. In all, the sample holds 250,000 to 350,000 distinct CDR3 sequences, and roughly an eighth of those were seen once. In total, the top ten clones hold around 20% of the sample. Specimen: PBMCs or a T cell subset sorted from them (not recorded which). The receptors derive from a young man who had mild COVID-19 (a few samples of this study predate the infection). The sample titles of this study are shuffled in the database, so cell type and time point are left out; the donor was told from shared clones.

This CDR3 is CASSTPLGVSTDTQYF. In DNA, the CDR3 is TGTGCCAGCAGCACTCCACTTGGGGTTAGCACAGATACGCAGTATTTT. The V call is TRBV7-9, the J call TRBJ2-3, with no clear D. The V end was cut by 5 bases, the J end by 0 bases, with 15 bases between. Germline lookup yields CDR1 SEHNR and CDR2 FQNEAQ (reference sequence). CDR3 length equals 16 residues. The complete variable domain, with remaining parts taken from reference TRBV7-9 and TRBJ2-3, reads DTGVSQNPRHKITKRGQNVTFRCDPISEHNRLYWYRQTLGQGPEFLTYFQNEAQLEKSRLLSDRFSAERPKGSFSTLEIQRTEQGDSAMYLCASSTPLGVSTDTQYFGPGTRLTVL.

The table lists this clonotype with a few counts. J is TRBJ2-7 and V is TRBV7-9; TRBD2 agrees at 8 bases. Germline V gives CDR1 SEHNR, CDR2 FQNEAQ (reference sequence). V was clipped by 4 bases and J by 1 base; unmatched bases: 6. CDR3 size: 15 residues. For the CDR3, the DNA is TGTGCCAGCAGCTCAATACTAGCGGTTTCCTACGAGCAGTACTTC. It specifies CASSSILAVSYEQYF.

For this clonotype: At one boundary the junction diverges from the germline segment, which might be a read error. This rearrangement joins TRBV7-7 to TRBJ2-1; 7 bases match TRBD1. This CDR3 spans 13 amino acids. Germline values: CDR1 SSHAT, CDR2 FNYEAQ (reference sequence). The CDR3 nucleotides read TGTGCTAGCAGCTTCGACAGGGTTGGTGAGCAGTTCTTC. Its protein is CASSFDRVGEQFF.

This chain connects TRBV5-1 to TRBJ2-5, with a possible D match to TRBD1 (7 bases). The V and J ends lost 5 bases and 2 bases respectively, with 13 bases between them. Germline loops: CDR1 SGHRS, CDR2 YFSETQ. The CDR3 length is 14 residues. The CDR3 DNA is TGCGCCAGCAGGGAGGGACAGCCACAAGAGACCCAGTACTTC. Amino acids: CASREGQPQETQYF.

The chain is built from TRBV5-1 and TRBJ1-3, with 7 bases matching TRBD1. The CDR3 has 16 amino acids. The trim removed 4 bases at V and 0 bases at J, leaving 7 bases unmatched. Germline V CDR1 and CDR2: SGHRS, YFSETQ. This CDR3 reads CASSITGASSGNTIYF. In nucleotides, the CDR3 is TGCGCCAGCAGCATAACAGGGGCGAGCTCTGGAAACACCATATATTTT.

This chain uses TRBV29-1 with TRBJ1-5; D unresolved. Germline CDR1 reads SQVTM; CDR2 reads ANQGSEA. V was shortened by 4 bases and J by 7 bases, with 14 bases between the two germline ends. The CDR3 length is 13 residues. CDR3 amino acids: CSVVHGEGQPQHF. CDR3 in DNA: TGCAGCGTTGTCCACGGGGAGGGACAGCCCCAGCATTTT.

The CDR3 nucleotides read TGTGCCAGCAGCTTGGAAGCAGGGCCGGGCCAAGGCGAGCAGTACTTC. It translates to CASSLEAGPGQGEQYF. The chain combines TRBV5-6 with TRBJ2-7; possibly TRBD1 for D (5 bases). Germline CDR1 reads SGHDT; CDR2 reads YYEEEE. Trimming cost V 0 bases and J 6 bases, with 19 bases left between them. The CDR3 runs to 16 residues.

The chain couples TRBV3-1 to TRBJ2-1; D may correspond to TRBD1 or TRBD2 (5 bases each). The CDR3 extends over 16 amino acids. V lost 0 bases, J lost 6 bases, and 15 bases lay in between. CDR1 is LGHDT, CDR2 YNNKEL, per germline (reference sequence). DNA of the CDR3: TGTGCCAGCAGCCAAGATTTGGGGGTCCCTTTCAATGAGCAGTTCTTC. As protein: CASSQDLGVPFNEQFF.

The gene calls are TRBV5-4 and TRBJ2-7; D may be TRBD1 or TRBD2 (6 bases each). Germline V CDR1 and CDR2: SGHNT, YYREEE (reference sequence). The CDR3 is made up of 13 amino acids. The germline V and J ends were trimmed by 1 base and 6 bases, with 11 bases remaining between them. This chain's CDR3 is CASSLWGAIEQYF. CDR3 DNA sequence: TGTGCCAGCAGCTTGTGGGGGGCCATCGAGCAGTACTTC. The whole variable domain, remainder taken from reference TRBV5-4 and TRBJ2-7, is ETGVTQSPTHLIKTRGQQVTLRCSSQSGHNTVSWYQQALGQGPQFIFQYYREEENGRGNFPPRFSGLQFPNYSSELNVNALELDDSALYLCASSLWGAIEQYFGPGTRLTVT.

J is TRBJ1-3 and V is TRBV11-2; perhaps TRBD1 as D (5 bases). The CDR3 sequence is 13 residues long. V was clipped by 5 bases and J by 6 bases, with 11 bases between them. In germline, CDR1 is SGHAT, CDR2 FQNNGV. In nucleotides, the CDR3 is TGTGCCAGCAGCCCGGGACTGCAAAACACCATATATTTT. It translates to CASSPGLQNTIYF. Looking up the rest from reference TRBV11-2 and TRBJ1-3 gives the full variable domain: EAGVAQSPRYKIIEKRQSVAFWCNPISGHATLYWYQQILGQGPKLLIQFQNNGVVDDSQLPKDRFSAERLKGVDSTLKIQPAKLEDSAVYLCASSPGLQNTIYFGEGSWLTVV.

This clonotype was found a few times. The J gene is TRBJ1-1, the V gene TRBV4-3, with D possibly matching TRBD1 (5 bases). This CDR3 spans 16 amino acids. The ends were cut back, 5 bases at V and 5 bases at J, with 21 bases in the middle. Germline V lookup: CDR1 LGHNA, CDR2 YSLEER. The CDR3 sequence is CASSTREARFGTEAFF. CDR3 DNA: TGCGCCAGCAGCACCAGGGAGGCTCGATTTGGGACTGAAGCTTTCTTT.

This chain connects TRBV9 to TRBJ1-5; possibly TRBD1 for D (6 bases). The CDR3 is 13 residues long. V lost 0 bases, J lost 7 bases, and 8 bases lay in between. CDR1 is SGDLS and CDR2 is YYNGEE in the germline V gene. CDR3 loop: CASSVAGDQPQHF. The CDR3 nucleotides are TGTGCCAGCAGCGTAGCAGGGGACCAGCCCCAGCATTTT.

This clonotype was observed a handful of times. CDR3 in amino acids: CASSGTGTGNTGELFF. Here the CDR3 DNA reads TGTGCCAGCAGCGGAACCGGGACAGGGAACACCGGGGAGCTGTTTTTT. The chain joins TRBV7-9 to TRBJ2-2; 8 nucleotides align to TRBD1. The V and J ends lost 5 bases and 1 base, in that order; junction bases with no gene match: 6. CDR1 and CDR2 (germline): SEHNR, FQNEAQ (reference sequence). CDR3 length: 16 amino acids.

The V call is TRBV6-2 or TRBV6-3, the J call TRBJ2-7; the match to TRBD1 covers 8 bases. Trimming took 5 bases from V and 3 from J; bases not matched to a gene: 6. This CDR3 has 14 residues. Germline V lookup: CDR1 MNHEY, CDR2 SVGEGT. CDR3 residues: CASSTGGYSYEQYV. CDR3 DNA: TGTGCCAGCAGTACAGGGGGATACAGCTACGAGCAGTACGTC.

The chain uses TRBV9 and TRBJ2-3; 9 bases align to TRBD1. The CDR3 extends over 15 amino acids. Germline CDR1 SGDLS, CDR2 YYNGEE. V shed 0 bases, J shed 4 bases, and the junction held 3 bases outside the gene matches. The CDR3: CASSVEGQGPDTQYF. The DNA for the CDR3 is TGTGCCAGCAGCGTAGAAGGACAGGGGCCAGATACGCAGTATTTT.

The chain recombines TRBV9 with TRBJ2-5, with 8 bases identical to TRBD2. This CDR3 spans 17 amino acids. Germline CDR1 is SGDLS and CDR2 is YYNGEE. J gave up 3 bases and V 3 bases, and 13 bases lay outside the gene matches. CDR3: CASSGTGVTSAKETQYF. The CDR3 coding sequence is TGTGCCAGCAGCGGAACCGGGGTGACTAGCGCCAAAGAGACCCAGTACTTC.

V gene TRBV6-2 or TRBV6-3 combines with J gene TRBJ2-7; a weak D match, TRBD1 (6 bases). The CDR3 has 17 residues. V lost 6 bases, J lost 3 bases, and 24 bases lay in between. From germline, CDR1 is MNHEY and CDR2 SVGEGT. This CDR3 is CASSPLTSRQARYEQYF. As DNA, the CDR3 is TGTGCCAGCAGCCCCCTTACCTCACGACAGGCTCGCTACGAGCAGTACTTC.

In its sample, this clonotype was seen many times. The rearrangement uses TRBV9 and TRBJ2-1, with 7 bases matching TRBD2. This CDR3 is built from 16 residues. The germline CDR1 and CDR2 sequences are SGDLS and YYNGEE. V gave up 4 bases and J gave up 7 bases; unmatched junction bases: 14. The CDR3 sequence is CASSKWLAELRNEQFF. In DNA, the CDR3 is TGTGCCAGCAGCAAATGGCTAGCGGAACTTAGGAATGAGCAGTTCTTC.

This clonotype was found a few times. This chain connects TRBV19 to TRBJ1-3; no clear D. The CDR3 is 10 amino acids. Trimming took off 9 bases at V and 7 bases at J, with 7 bases between the two ends. The germline V gene encodes CDR1 LNHDA and CDR2 SQIVND (reference sequence). CDR3 in amino acids: CASERNTIYF. The CDR3 bases are TGTGCCAGCGAACGGAACACCATATATTTT.

This clonotype appeared a few times. The chain uses TRBV7-6 and TRBJ2-1; TRBD2 aligns across 8 bases. Unmatched junction bases numbered 16, after V lost 8 bases and J lost 4 bases. This CDR3 contains 17 residues. Germline CDR1 and CDR2: SGHVS and FNYEAQ. The CDR3 spells CASAGGGPFIGYNEQFF. CDR3 coding DNA: TGTGCCAGCGCGGGCGGGGGGCCGTTCATCGGGTACAATGAGCAGTTCTTC.

This clonotype was observed a handful of times. The CDR3 sequence is CASSAWDRGQSEQYV. In nucleotides, the CDR3 is TGTGCCAGCAGTGCTTGGGACAGGGGGCAGAGCGAGCAGTACGTC. V usage is TRBV2 and J usage is TRBJ2-7, with 12 bases that match TRBD1. The ends lost 4 bases at V and 6 bases at J; junction bases unmatched: 7. CDR3 length equals 15 residues. CDR1 SNHLY and CDR2 FYNNEI come from the germline V gene.